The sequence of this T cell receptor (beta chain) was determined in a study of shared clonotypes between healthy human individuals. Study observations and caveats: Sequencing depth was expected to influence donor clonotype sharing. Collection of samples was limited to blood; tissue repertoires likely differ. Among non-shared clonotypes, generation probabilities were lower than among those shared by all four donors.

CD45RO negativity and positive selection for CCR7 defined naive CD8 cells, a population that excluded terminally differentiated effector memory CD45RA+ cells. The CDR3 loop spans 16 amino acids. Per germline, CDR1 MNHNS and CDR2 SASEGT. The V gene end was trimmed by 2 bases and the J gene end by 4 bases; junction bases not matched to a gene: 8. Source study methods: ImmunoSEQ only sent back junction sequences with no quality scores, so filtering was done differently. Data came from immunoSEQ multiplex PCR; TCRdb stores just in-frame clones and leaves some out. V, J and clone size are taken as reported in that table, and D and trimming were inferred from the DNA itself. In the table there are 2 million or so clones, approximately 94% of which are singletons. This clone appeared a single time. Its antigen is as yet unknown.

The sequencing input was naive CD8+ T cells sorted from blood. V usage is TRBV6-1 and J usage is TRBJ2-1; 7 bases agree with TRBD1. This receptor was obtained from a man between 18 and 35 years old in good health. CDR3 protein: CASSESSGTEYNEQFF. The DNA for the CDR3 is TGTGCCAGCAGTGAATCCTCCGGGACAGAATACAATGAGCAGTTCTTC.